A single sample is the source of the 9 T cell receptor beta chains below, sequenced in a study of human T cells and chemical hapten exposure. This sample's time point: pre-sensitization, week 0. The sample's treatment: therapeutic diphenylcyclopropenone sensitization with weekly scalp DPC. One entry per CDR3 protein, called by TCRdb with MiXCR from the RACE reads. The sample holds 60,000 to 70,000 distinct CDR3 sequences, 9.5% to 12% seen once. This sample comprised whole blood, obtained in connection with sensitization to the hapten diphenylcyclopropenone (DPC). These receptors were obtained from a woman in her forties or fifties with alopecia areata. Some clones in this sample may be carry-over from other donors' samples.

This clonotype appeared a few times. V usage is TRBV5-1 and J usage is TRBJ1-1; D is undetermined. This CDR3 is built from 14 residues. Trimming shortened V by 0 bases and J by 1 base, and 7 bases separated the two germline ends. CDR1 and CDR2 from the germline V gene are SGHRS and YFSETQ. CDR3 in amino acids: CASSLELRNTEAFF. CDR3 DNA sequence: TGCGCCAGCAGCTTGGAGTTGAGGAACACTGAAGCTTTCTTT.

This clonotype showed up just a few times. This chain connects TRBV19 to TRBJ2-7, with TRBD1 matching over 7 bases. CDR3 length: 18 amino acids. The trim removed 6 bases at V and 2 bases at J, leaving 19 bases unmatched. CDR1 and CDR2 (germline): LNHDA, SQIVND (reference sequence). CDR3 DNA: TGTGCCAGTAGCCGAGCTAGGACAGGAAGATTCGGAGCCTACGAGCAGTACTTC. It yields the protein CASSRARTGRFGAYEQYF.

This clonotype occurred many times. This rearrangement joins TRBV5-1 to TRBJ2-3; 7 bases align to TRBD2. V lost 4 bases to trimming and J lost 4 bases; unmatched junction nucleotides: 6. The germline CDR1 and CDR2 sequences are SGHRS and YFSETQ. The CDR3 covers 14 residues. This CDR3 is CASSQRDYSDTQYF. The CDR3 DNA follows: TGCGCCAGCAGCCAGCGGGACTATTCAGATACGCAGTATTTT.

This clonotype occurred many times. The V call is TRBV14, the J call TRBJ2-3; 8 bases fit TRBD1. V gave up 4 bases and J gave up 2 bases; unmatched junction bases: 8. The CDR3 is made up of 16 amino acids. Germline V gene data show CDR1 as SGHDN and CDR2 as FVKESK. For the CDR3, the DNA is TGTGCCAGCAGCCCTCCGAGACAGGGGATCACAGATACGCAGTATTTT. This gives the protein CASSPPRQGITDTQYF.

This clonotype was observed many times. This chain connects TRBV10-3 to TRBJ2-4; D gene ambiguous. The CDR3 length is 16 residues. Looked up from germline, CDR1 is ENHRY and CDR2 is SYGVKD. Trimming took off 3 bases at V and 0 bases at J, with 12 bases between the two ends. The CDR3 bases are TGTGCCATCAGTGACGGCAGGTTCCTAGCCAAAAACATTCAGTACTTC. Its protein is CAISDGRFLAKNIQYF.

This clonotype was counted at least ten times. V usage is TRBV6-2 or TRBV6-3 and J usage is TRBJ1-2; D uncertain. Germline CDR1 reads MNHEY; CDR2 reads SVGEGT. The length of the CDR3 is 12 residues. The ends were cut back, 3 bases at V and 4 bases at J, with 6 bases in the middle. This CDR3 is CASSYGPYGYTF. In DNA, the CDR3 is TGTGCCAGCAGTTATGGCCCCTATGGCTACACCTTC.

This clonotype has just a few counts. The gene calls are TRBV20-1 and TRBJ1-6, with D tentatively TRBD1 (5 bases). The CDR3 has 15 amino acids. V lost 3 bases to trimming and J lost 8 bases, with 17 bases between them. CDR1 is DFQATT, CDR2 SNEGSKA, per germline (reference sequence). In DNA form, the CDR3 reads TGCAGTGCTAGCCTTTTGGGGGTCTTTCATTCACCCCTCCACTTT. Its protein is CSASLLGVFHSPLHF.

Turning to this clonotype: Germline and junction disagree at one end, which may indicate a read error. The chain joins TRBV5-1 to TRBJ1-1; D is undetermined. Germline CDR1 is SGHRS and CDR2 is YFSETQ. This CDR3 region has 15 residues. In DNA form, the CDR3 reads TGCGCCAGCCGCTTGGGTGACAACCTGAACACTGAAGCTTTCTTT. Translating gives CASRLGDNLNTEAFF.

This clonotype has at least ten counts. This chain connects TRBV7-2 to TRBJ1-2, with no clear D. Trimming removed 1 base at V and 4 bases at J, with 10 bases between. CDR3 length: 14 residues. Germline-derived CDR1 and CDR2 are SGHTA and FQGNSA. The CDR3 sequence: CASSLGTVPYGYTF. CDR3 coding DNA: TGTGCCAGCAGCTTAGGAACGGTGCCCTATGGCTACACCTTC. The variable domain in full, with the rest retrieved from reference TRBV7-2 and TRBJ1-2, is GAGVSQSPSNKVTEKGKDVELRCDPISGHTALYWYRQSLGQGLEFLIYFQGNSAPDKSGLPSDRFSAERTGGSVSTLTIQRTQQEDSAVYLCASSLGTVPYGYTFGSGTRLTVV.